This T cell receptor (beta chain) comes out of a study of molecular identifiers for immune sequencing clone quantification. At the level of the study: Five portions were made in replicates from RNA of approximately 22,000 or 94,000 naive CD8 cells, and four underwent sequencing.

A single record per CDR3 protein comes from TCRdb applying MiXCR to the PCR reads. The sample consists of around 320,000 distinct CDR3 sequences, 24% of them appearing once. V lost 3 bases and J lost 0, with 5 bases in between. Germline V gene data show CDR1 as SQVTM and CDR2 as ANQGSEA. The CDR3 consists of 12 residues. To note about this clonotype: The missing conserved phenylalanine or tryptophan at the end of this CDR3 makes a read error likely.

With 10%, 30% or 50% of RNA, about 20,000 to 1,100,000 naive CD8 T cells were sequenced. The sample was naive CD8+ T cells from blood, with Jurkat cell RNA spiked in. Subset described: FACS-sorted CD8+CD4-CCR7+CD45RA+ naive T cells. This clonotype was sampled from a human donor in good health. Some libraries in this study had Jurkat cell RNA spiked in. This sequence joins TRBV29-1 and TRBJ1-1; D is unresolved. The CDR3: CSVDQLNTEAFY. The CDR3 bases are TGCAGCGTTGACCAGCTGAACACTGAAGCTTTCTAT.